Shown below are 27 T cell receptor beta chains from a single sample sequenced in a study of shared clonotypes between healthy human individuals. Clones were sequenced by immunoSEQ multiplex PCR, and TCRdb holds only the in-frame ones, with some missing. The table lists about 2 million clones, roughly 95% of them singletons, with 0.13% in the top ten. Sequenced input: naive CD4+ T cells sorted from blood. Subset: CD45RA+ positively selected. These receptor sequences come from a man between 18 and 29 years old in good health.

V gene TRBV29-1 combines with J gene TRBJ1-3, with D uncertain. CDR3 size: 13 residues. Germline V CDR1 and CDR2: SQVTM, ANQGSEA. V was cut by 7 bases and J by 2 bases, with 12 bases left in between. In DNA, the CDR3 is TGCAGCGCTACCCCCGGGCCTGGAAACACCATATATTTT. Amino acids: CSATPGPGNTIYF.

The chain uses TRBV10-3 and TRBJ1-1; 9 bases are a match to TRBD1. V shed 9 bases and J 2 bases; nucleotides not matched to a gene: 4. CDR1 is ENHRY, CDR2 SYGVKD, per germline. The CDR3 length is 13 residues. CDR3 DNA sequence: TGTGCCATGGACAGGGGCCCAAACACTGAAGCTTTCTTT. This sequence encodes CAMDRGPNTEAFF.

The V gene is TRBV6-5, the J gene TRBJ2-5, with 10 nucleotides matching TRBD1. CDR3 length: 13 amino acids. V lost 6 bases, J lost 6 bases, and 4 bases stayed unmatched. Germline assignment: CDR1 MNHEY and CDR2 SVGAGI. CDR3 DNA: TGTGCCAGCAGCAGGGACAGGGGAAAGACCCAGTACTTC. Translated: CASSRDRGKTQYF.

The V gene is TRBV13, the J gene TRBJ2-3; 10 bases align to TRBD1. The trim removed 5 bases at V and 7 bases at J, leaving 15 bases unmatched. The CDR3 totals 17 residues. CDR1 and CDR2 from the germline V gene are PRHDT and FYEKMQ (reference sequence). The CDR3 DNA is TGTGCCAGCAGCGGGACAGGGGAGGCTAGTGCATTGAATACGCAGTATTTT. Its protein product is CASSGTGEASALNTQYF.

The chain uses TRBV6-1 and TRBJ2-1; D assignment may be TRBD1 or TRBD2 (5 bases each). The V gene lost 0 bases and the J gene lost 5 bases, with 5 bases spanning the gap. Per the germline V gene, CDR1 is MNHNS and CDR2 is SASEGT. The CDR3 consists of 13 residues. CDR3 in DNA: TGTGCCAGCAGTGAAGCGGGACACAATGAGCAGTTCTTC. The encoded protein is CASSEAGHNEQFF.

The DNA of the CDR3 is TGTGCCAGCTCAACGGGACAGGGGGATTATCAGCCCCAGCATTTT. Encoded protein: CASSTGQGDYQPQHF. The chain employs TRBV18 and TRBJ1-5, with 11 bases aligning to TRBD1. The CDR3 spans 15 residues. The V segment lost 5 bases and the J segment 5 bases; nucleotides outside the gene matches: 5. Germline CDR1 reads KGHSH; CDR2 reads LQKENI.

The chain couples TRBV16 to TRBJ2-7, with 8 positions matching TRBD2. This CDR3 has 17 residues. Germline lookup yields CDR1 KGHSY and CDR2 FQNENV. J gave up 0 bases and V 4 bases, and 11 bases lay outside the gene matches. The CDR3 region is CASSPRIAGHLSYEQYF. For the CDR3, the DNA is TGTGCCAGCAGCCCACGCATAGCGGGGCACCTCTCCTACGAGCAGTACTTC.

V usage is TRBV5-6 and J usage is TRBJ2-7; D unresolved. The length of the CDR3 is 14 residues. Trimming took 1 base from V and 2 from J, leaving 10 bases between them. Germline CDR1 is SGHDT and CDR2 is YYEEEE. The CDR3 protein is CASSLFQTTYEQYF. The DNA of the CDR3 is TGTGCCAGCAGCTTGTTCCAGACCACCTACGAGCAGTACTTC.

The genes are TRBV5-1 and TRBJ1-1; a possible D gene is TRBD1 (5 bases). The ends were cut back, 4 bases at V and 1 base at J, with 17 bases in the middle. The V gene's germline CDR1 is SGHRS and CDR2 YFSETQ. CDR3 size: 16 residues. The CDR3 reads CASSRDGDYRNTEAFF. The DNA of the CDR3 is TGCGCCAGCAGCCGTGACGGGGACTATCGGAACACTGAAGCTTTCTTT.

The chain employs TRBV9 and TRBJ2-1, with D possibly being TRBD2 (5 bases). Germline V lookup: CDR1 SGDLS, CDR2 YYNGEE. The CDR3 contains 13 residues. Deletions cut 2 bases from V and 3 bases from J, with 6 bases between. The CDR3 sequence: CASSVTSYNEQFF. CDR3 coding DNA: TGTGCCAGCAGCGTTACTAGCTACAATGAGCAGTTCTTC.

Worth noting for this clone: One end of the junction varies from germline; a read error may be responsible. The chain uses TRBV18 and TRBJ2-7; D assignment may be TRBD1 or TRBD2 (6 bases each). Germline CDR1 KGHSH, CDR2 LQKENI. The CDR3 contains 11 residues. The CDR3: CASLDPEGVPF. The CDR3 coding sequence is TGTGCCAGCTTAGACCCGGAGGGGGTTCCTTTC.

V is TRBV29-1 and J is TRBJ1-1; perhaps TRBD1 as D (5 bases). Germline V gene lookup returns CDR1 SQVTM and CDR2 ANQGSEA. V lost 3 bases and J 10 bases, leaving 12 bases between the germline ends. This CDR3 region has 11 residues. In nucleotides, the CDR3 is TGCAGCGTTGAGGGCAGGGTCGGAGCTTTCTTT. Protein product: CSVEGRVGAFF.

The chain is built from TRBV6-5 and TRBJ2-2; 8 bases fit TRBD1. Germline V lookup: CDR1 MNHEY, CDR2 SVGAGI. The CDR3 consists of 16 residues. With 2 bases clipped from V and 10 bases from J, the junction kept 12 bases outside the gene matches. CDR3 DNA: TGTGCCAGCAGTTACGCCAGGGGGCTCCTGGGCCAGGAGCTGTTTTTT. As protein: CASSYARGLLGQELFF.

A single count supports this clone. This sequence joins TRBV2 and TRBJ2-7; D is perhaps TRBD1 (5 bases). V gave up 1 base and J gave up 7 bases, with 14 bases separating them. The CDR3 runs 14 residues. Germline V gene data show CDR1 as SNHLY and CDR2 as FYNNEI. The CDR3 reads CASSEGWQGQEQYF. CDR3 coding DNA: TGTGCCAGCAGTGAAGGGTGGCAGGGCCAGGAGCAGTACTTC.

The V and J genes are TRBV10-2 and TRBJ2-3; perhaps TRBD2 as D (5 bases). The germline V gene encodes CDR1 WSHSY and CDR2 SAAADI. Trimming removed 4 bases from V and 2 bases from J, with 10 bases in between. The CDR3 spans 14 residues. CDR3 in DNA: TGCGCCAGCAGTGTCCGGGGATTCACAGATACGCAGTATTTT. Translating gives CASSVRGFTDTQYF.

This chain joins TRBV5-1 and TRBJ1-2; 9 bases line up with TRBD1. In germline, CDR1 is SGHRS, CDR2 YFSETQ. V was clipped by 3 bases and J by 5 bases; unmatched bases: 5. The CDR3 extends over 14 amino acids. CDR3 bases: TGCGCCAGCAGCTCGAAGACAGGGGGATATGGCTACACCTTC. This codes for CASSSKTGGYGYTF.

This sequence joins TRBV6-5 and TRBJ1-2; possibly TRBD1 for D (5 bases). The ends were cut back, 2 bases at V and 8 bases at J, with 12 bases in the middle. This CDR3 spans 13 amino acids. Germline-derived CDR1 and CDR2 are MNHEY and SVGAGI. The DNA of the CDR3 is TGTGCCAGCAGTTACCTTGGGACTGGAGGCTACACCTTC. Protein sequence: CASSYLGTGGYTF.

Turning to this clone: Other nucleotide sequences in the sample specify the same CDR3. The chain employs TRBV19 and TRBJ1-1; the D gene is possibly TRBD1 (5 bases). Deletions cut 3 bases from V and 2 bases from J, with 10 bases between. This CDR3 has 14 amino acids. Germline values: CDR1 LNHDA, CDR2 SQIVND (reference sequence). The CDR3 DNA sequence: TGTGCCAGTAGTATGGGGCAGGTAAACACTGAAGCTTTCTTT. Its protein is CASSMGQVNTEAFF.

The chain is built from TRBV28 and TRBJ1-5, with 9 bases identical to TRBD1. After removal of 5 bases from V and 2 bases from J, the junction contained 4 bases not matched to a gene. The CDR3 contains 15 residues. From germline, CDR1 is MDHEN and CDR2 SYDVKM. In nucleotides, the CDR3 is TGTGCCAGCAGTGCGGACAGGGGCCGCAATCAGCCCCAGCATTTT. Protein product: CASSADRGRNQPQHF.

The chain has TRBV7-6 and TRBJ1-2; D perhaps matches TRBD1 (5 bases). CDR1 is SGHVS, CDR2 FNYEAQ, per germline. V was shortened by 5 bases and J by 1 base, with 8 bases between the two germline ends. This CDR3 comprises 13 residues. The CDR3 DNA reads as TGTGCCAGCAGCAATGGGGGTAACTATGGCTACACCTTC. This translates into CASSNGGNYGYTF.

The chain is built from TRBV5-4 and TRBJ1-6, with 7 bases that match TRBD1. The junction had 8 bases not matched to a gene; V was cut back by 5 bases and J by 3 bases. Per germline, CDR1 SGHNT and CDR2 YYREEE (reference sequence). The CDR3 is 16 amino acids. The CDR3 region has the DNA TGTGCCAGCAGGATCCGACAGGGTTACTATAATTCACCCCTCCACTTT. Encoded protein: CASRIRQGYYNSPLHF.

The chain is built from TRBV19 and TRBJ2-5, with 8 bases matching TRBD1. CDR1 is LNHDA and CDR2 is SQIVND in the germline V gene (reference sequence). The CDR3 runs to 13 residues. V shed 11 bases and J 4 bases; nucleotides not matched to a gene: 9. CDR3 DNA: TGTGCCTCCCTTCGGACAGGGACAGAGACCCAGTACTTC. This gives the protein CASLRTGTETQYF.

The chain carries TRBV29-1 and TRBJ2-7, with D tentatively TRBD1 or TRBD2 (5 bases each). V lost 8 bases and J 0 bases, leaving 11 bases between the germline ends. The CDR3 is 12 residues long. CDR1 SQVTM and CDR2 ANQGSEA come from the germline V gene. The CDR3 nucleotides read TGCAGCATAGGGACCGACTCCTACGAGCAGTACTTC. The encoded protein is CSIGTDSYEQYF.

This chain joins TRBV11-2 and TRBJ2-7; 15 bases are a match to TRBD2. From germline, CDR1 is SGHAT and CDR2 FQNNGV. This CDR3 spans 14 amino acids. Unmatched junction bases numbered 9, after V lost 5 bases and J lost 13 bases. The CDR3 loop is CASSPGTSGGPNYF. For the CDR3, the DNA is TGTGCCAGCAGCCCAGGGACTAGCGGGGGGCCTAACTACTTC.

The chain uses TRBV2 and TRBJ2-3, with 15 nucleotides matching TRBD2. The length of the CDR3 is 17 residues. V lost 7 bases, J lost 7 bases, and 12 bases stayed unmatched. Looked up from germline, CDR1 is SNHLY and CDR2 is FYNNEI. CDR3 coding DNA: TGTGCCAGCAATCCTATCCCCGGGACTAGCGGGGGGAATACGCAGTATTTT. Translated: CASNPIPGTSGGNTQYF.

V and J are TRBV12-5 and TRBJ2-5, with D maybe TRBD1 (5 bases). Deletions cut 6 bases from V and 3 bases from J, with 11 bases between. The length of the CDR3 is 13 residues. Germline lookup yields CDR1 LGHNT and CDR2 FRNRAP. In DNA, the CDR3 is TGTGCTAGTGGGTCACAGGCCGAAGAGACCCAGTACTTC. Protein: CASGSQAEETQYF.

CDR3 nucleotides: TGTGCCAGCAGATACCAGGACAGGGTCGGCAATCAGCCCCAGCATTTT. Protein: CASRYQDRVGNQPQHF. V is TRBV6-6 and J is TRBJ1-5, with TRBD1 matching 8 bases. Losses at the gene ends were 6 bases for V and 2 bases for J; bases not matched to a gene: 9. CDR1 MNHNY and CDR2 SVGAGI come from the germline V gene (reference sequence). The CDR3 has 16 amino acids.